This is a list of T cell receptor beta chains from one sample in a study of T cells after yellow fever vaccination. TCRdb analysed the 5' RACE reads with MiXCR anew, one entry per CDR3 protein. The repertoire consists of about 360,000 distinct CDR3 sequences, with 6% to 8% occurring once and the leading ten covering roughly 15%. This material consisted of PBMCs, taken 5 days after the yellow fever booster vaccination. These receptors all come from a man under 40 who received the YFV17D yellow fever vaccine. The CDR3 runs from the conserved cysteine through the conserved F or W. Each record gives: V gene, clone size, J gene, D gene, CDR3 protein, CDR3 DNA. D genes are given only for firm matches. A row's size may be missing; if present it is once, few, many or a size class.

TRBV5-1,-,TRBJ2-1,TRBD1,CASSLGQGLVEQFF,TGCGCCAGCAGCCTGGGACAGGGGCTGGTTGAGCAGTTCTTC
TRBV25-1,many,TRBJ1-5,-,CASSESQFNQPQHF,TGTGCCAGCAGTGAATCACAGTTCAATCAGCCCCAGCATTTT
TRBV6-6,many,TRBJ2-3,-,CASSITDTQYF,TGTGCCAGCAGTATCACAGATACGCAGTATTTT
TRBV4-3,-,TRBJ2-1,TRBD2,CASSQGSGGPGEQFF,TGCGCCAGCAGCCAAGGGTCGGGAGGGCCGGGTGAGCAGTTCTTC
TRBV7-2,-,TRBJ2-7,-,CASSQAPGVTEQYF,TGTGCCAGCAGCCAAGCCCCGGGTGTAACCGAGCAGTACTTC
TRBV24-1,many,TRBJ2-1,TRBD2,CATSDTGPGGRAGNEQFF,TGTGCCACCAGTGATACGGGGCCGGGCGGGAGGGCCGGGAATGAGCAGTTCTTC
TRBV9,-,TRBJ2-5,-,CASSVDLQETQYF,TGTGCCAGCAGCGTAGATCTGCAAGAGACCCAGTACTTC
TRBV7-9,many,TRBJ1-5,-,CASSPNGLSPSQPQHF,TGTGCCAGCAGCCCTAACGGCCTCTCGCCGTCCCAGCCCCAGCATTTT
TRBV19,few,TRBJ2-6,-,CASSWGVGANVLTF,TGTGCCAGTAGTTGGGGTGTTGGGGCCAACGTCCTGACTTTC
TRBV20-1,-,TRBJ2-3,-,CSARGRDTNTDTQYF,TGCAGTGCTAGGGGGCGGGACACCAACACAGATACGCAGTATTTT
TRBV25-1,many,TRBJ2-1,-,CASSDLSSYNEQFF,TGTGCCAGCAGTGATTTAAGCTCCTACAATGAGCAGTTCTTC
TRBV20-1,many,TRBJ2-7,TRBD1,CSATPTGSSYEQYF,TGCAGTGCCACCCCGACAGGGAGCTCCTACGAGCAGTACTTC
TRBV27,-,TRBJ1-2,-,CASSLFFAERSSRIGYTF,TGTGCCAGCAGTTTATTCTTCGCGGAGCGCTCATCCCGAATCGGCTACACCTTC
TRBV7-9,few,TRBJ2-1,-,CASSRRRAQSSYNEQFF,TGTGCCAGCAGCCGGCGAAGGGCGCAGAGCTCCTACAATGAGCAGTTCTTC
TRBV5-1,many,TRBJ2-1,TRBD2,CASTFGLATSSYNEQFF,TGCGCCAGCACCTTCGGACTAGCGACCAGCTCCTACAATGAGCAGTTCTTC
TRBV7-2,many,TRBJ2-5,TRBD2,CASSSGLAEETQYF,TGTGCCAGCAGCTCCGGACTAGCGGAAGAGACCCAGTACTTC
TRBV12-3/TRBV12-4,few,TRBJ2-7,-,CASSGHGPYEQYF,TGTGCCAGCAGTGGACATGGGCCCTACGAGCAGTACTTC
TRBV6-5,few,TRBJ2-1,-,CASSFRAGSIPYNEQFF,TGTGCCAGCAGTTTTCGGGCGGGATCGATCCCCTACAATGAGCAGTTCTTC
TRBV10-3,-,TRBJ2-1,TRBD1,CAISRRGTESYNEQFF,TGTGCCATCAGCAGAAGAGGGACAGAATCCTACAATGAGCAGTTCTTC
TRBV20-1,many,TRBJ2-2,-,CSAGRPSNTGELFF,TGCAGTGCGGGGAGACCATCGAACACCGGGGAGCTGTTTTTT
TRBV2,once,TRBJ2-7,-,CASSVYLLQEYF,TGTGCCAGCAGTGTTTACTTGCTTCAGGAGTACTTC
TRBV12-3/TRBV12-4,few,TRBJ2-3,-,CASSFQGWTDTQYF,TGTGCCAGCAGTTTCCAAGGGTGGACAGATACGCAGTATTTT
TRBV5-4,few,TRBJ1-2,-,CASSLDRVDSYGYTF,TGTGCCAGCAGCTTGGATCGGGTGGACAGCTATGGCTACACCTTC
TRBV12-3/TRBV12-4,few,TRBJ2-1,TRBD2,CASSLGGRGNEQFF,TGTGCCAGCAGTCTTGGCGGGAGGGGGAATGAGCAGTTCTTC
TRBV9,-,TRBJ1-4,-,CASSPQGANEKLFF,TGTGCCAGCAGCCCACAGGGTGCTAATGAAAAACTGTTTTTT
TRBV20-1,few,TRBJ2-5,TRBD2,CSARGGLAAQETQYF,TGCAGTGCTAGGGGGGGTCTAGCGGCCCAAGAGACCCAGTACTTC
TRBV28,few,TRBJ2-3,-,CASSSKGGTDTQYF,TGTGCCAGCAGTTCGAAGGGTGGCACAGATACGCAGTATTTT
TRBV6-1,few,TRBJ1-6,-,CASTREGDGPNSPLHF,TGTGCCAGCACCCGCGAGGGGGACGGGCCTAATTCACCCCTCCACTTT
TRBV15,-,TRBJ2-1,-,CATSREGGQGEQFF,TGTGCCACCAGCAGAGAGGGCGGGCAAGGTGAGCAGTTCTTC
TRBV4-2,many,TRBJ2-2,-,CASSQDALPTGELFF,TGTGCCAGCAGCCAAGATGCGCTACCCACCGGGGAGCTGTTTTTT
TRBV18,many,TRBJ2-4,TRBD2,CASSPERGKNIQYF,TGTGCCAGCTCACCCGAGCGGGGTAAAAACATTCAGTACTTC
TRBV30,-,TRBJ1-3,-,CAWSVGQSSGNTIYF,TGTGCCTGGAGTGTAGGACAGTCCTCTGGAAACACCATATATTTT
TRBV28,few,TRBJ2-7,TRBD1,CASSSGTGNSGQYF,TGTGCCAGCAGTTCCGGGACAGGCAACTCAGGGCAGTACTTC
TRBV1,few,TRBJ2-3,-,CTSSRNSRAGEPTDTQYF,TGCACCAGCAGCCGCAACTCTCGAGCGGGAGAGCCTACAGATACGCAGTATTTT
TRBV4-3,many,TRBJ2-1,-,CASSHGGINEQFF,TGCGCCAGCAGCCACGGAGGGATCAATGAGCAGTTCTTC
TRBV25-1,few,TRBJ2-1,TRBD2,CASSVAGAVEQFF,TGTGCCAGCAGTGTCGCGGGAGCAGTTGAGCAGTTCTTC
TRBV5-6,-,TRBJ2-7,-,CASTGYRTPFEQYF,TGTGCCAGCACCGGGTACAGGACTCCGTTCGAGCAGTACTTC